The next 16 T cell receptor beta chains were all read from a single sample in a study of T-cell reconstitution after alpha-beta-depleted transplantation in children. TCRbeta library preparation incorporated unique molecular identifiers. TCRdb ran MiXCR on the PCR reads and lists one entry per CDR3 protein. The table includes about a million distinct CDR3 sequences, about 31% detected once. The sequences come from PBMCs, mostly from graft donor cells, collected 360 days after TCRalphabeta/CD19-depleted stem cell transplant. These receptors came from a boy under two years old who had a stem cell transplant for SCID, so the T cells may come from the graft donor.

V is TRBV12-3 or TRBV12-4 and J is TRBJ1-1; 9 nucleotides match TRBD1. CDR3 length: 15 amino acids. The V and J ends lost 6 bases and 3 bases, in that order; junction bases with no gene match: 8. CDR3 in DNA: TGTGCCAGCAGGAAGGACAGGGGTGGAGACACTGAAGCTTTCTTT. Translating gives CASRKDRGGDTEAFF.

The V gene is TRBV19, the J gene TRBJ1-1; 7 nucleotides align to TRBD1. The CDR3 consists of 15 residues. V lost 1 base, J lost 1 base, and 3 bases stayed unmatched. Germline V gene lookup returns CDR1 LNHDA and CDR2 SQIVND (reference sequence). DNA of the CDR3: TGTGCCAGTAGTATAGCTGGGACAGAGAACACTGAAGCTTTCTTT. As protein: CASSIAGTENTEAFF.

The chain couples TRBV7-6 to TRBJ1-4; no clear D gene. Trimming pared 3 bases from V and 3 bases from J, leaving 8 bases between. Germline V gene data show CDR1 as SGHVS and CDR2 as FNYEAQ. The CDR3 contains 14 residues. In nucleotides, the CDR3 is TGTGCCAGCAGCTTCTTAGGGCCTAATGAAAAACTGTTTTTT. It specifies CASSFLGPNEKLFF.

The J gene is TRBJ2-6, the V gene TRBV27; D is unclear. CDR1 MNHEY and CDR2 SMNVEV come from the germline V gene (reference sequence). The CDR3 sequence is 17 residues long. The V end lost 0 bases, the J end lost 2 bases, and 11 bases lay between the germline ends. In DNA form, the CDR3 reads TGTGCCAGCAGTTTATCCAGCCGAGGAGCTGGGGCCAACGTCCTGACTTTC. The encoded protein is CASSLSSRGAGANVLTF.

The rearrangement joins TRBV10-3 to TRBJ2-2, with 7 bases fitting TRBD2. Germline V CDR1 and CDR2: ENHRY, SYGVKD. This CDR3 is 15 amino acids long. The junction had 10 bases not matched to a gene; V was cut back by 6 bases and J by 6 bases. CDR3 in amino acids: CAIRTNGGTAGELFF. The DNA for the CDR3 is TGTGCCATCAGAACGAACGGGGGGACCGCCGGGGAGCTGTTTTTT.

The chain recombines TRBV12-3 or TRBV12-4 with TRBJ2-7; no clear D. Trimming removed 4 bases at V and 4 bases at J, with 14 bases between. The CDR3 spans 14 residues. The CDR3 DNA reads TGTGCCAGCAGTTCCACACCTAACTCGTACGAGCAGTACTTC. It is translated as CASSSTPNSYEQYF.

The chain carries TRBV6-1 and TRBJ1-5; perhaps TRBD1 as D (5 bases). The V gene lost 6 bases and the J gene lost 5 bases, with 14 bases spanning the gap. The CDR3 is made up of 14 amino acids. From germline, CDR1 is MNHNS and CDR2 SASEGT. This CDR3 reads CASRAGTGYQPQHF. CDR3 bases: TGTGCCAGCAGGGCCGGGACGGGATATCAGCCCCAGCATTTT.

This clonotype was detected a few times. The chain is built from TRBV10-3 and TRBJ2-5; D is unresolved. The CDR3 runs 15 residues. V lost 5 bases and J 5 bases, leaving 18 bases between the germline ends. Germline V gives CDR1 ENHRY, CDR2 SYGVKD. DNA of the CDR3: TGTGCCATCAGTCCTGGGAAAGGGCGTGGGGAGACCCAGTACTTC. Translating gives CAISPGKGRGETQYF.

In its sample, this clonotype was seen a few times. The gene calls are TRBV9 and TRBJ2-3; D perhaps matches TRBD2 (6 bases). This CDR3 has 14 amino acids. Germline V CDR1 and CDR2: SGDLS, YYNGEE. The V end was cut by 0 bases, the J end by 3 bases, with 8 bases between. CDR3 DNA: TGTGCCAGCAGCGTAGAACTAGCAACAGATACGCAGTATTTT. Amino acid sequence: CASSVELATDTQYF.

This rearrangement joins TRBV11-2 to TRBJ2-5; possibly TRBD1 or TRBD2 for D (5 bases each). This CDR3 has 14 amino acids. Trimming removed 5 bases at V and 4 bases at J, with 14 bases between. From germline, CDR1 is SGHAT and CDR2 FQNNGV. The CDR3 loop reads CASSIWDGLETQYF. As DNA, the CDR3 is TGTGCCAGCAGCATTTGGGACGGCTTAGAGACCCAGTACTTC.

This clonotype was picked up a small number of times. CDR3 loop: CASSLELTGELFF. DNA for the CDR3: TGTGCCAGCAGCTTAGAACTTACCGGGGAGCTGTTTTTT. V is TRBV11-2 and J is TRBJ2-2; no firm D call. CDR3 length: 13 residues. V dropped 0 bases and J dropped 5 bases, with 4 bases sitting between them. Germline-derived CDR1 and CDR2 are SGHAT and FQNNGV.

This rearrangement joins TRBV15 to TRBJ2-1, with 7 bases identical to TRBD1. There are 17 residues in the CDR3. The ends lost 3 bases at V and 2 bases at J; junction bases unmatched: 10. Germline V gene sequence: CDR1 LNHNV, CDR2 YYDKDF (reference sequence). The CDR3 DNA is TGTGCCACCAGCAGCCTTCTGGACAGGTTAGCCTACAATGAGCAGTTCTTC. This codes for CATSSLLDRLAYNEQFF.

This clonotype was found a few times. This chain joins TRBV4-3 and TRBJ1-2, with D possibly being TRBD1 (5 bases). CDR3 length: 16 residues. V lost 0 bases, J lost 2 bases, and 13 bases lay in between. Germline V gene sequence: CDR1 LGHNA, CDR2 YSLEER. CDR3 sequence (DNA): TGCGCCAGCAGCCAAGATCGGCAGGGAACGAACTATGGCTACACCTTC. Amino acid sequence: CASSQDRQGTNYGYTF.

This chain uses TRBV20-1 with TRBJ2-5, with 10 bases lining up with TRBD2. Germline values: CDR1 DFQATT, CDR2 SNEGSKA (reference sequence). The CDR3 runs to 17 residues. The CDR3 loop is CSAPFTDSGGPGRTQYF. CDR3 nucleotide sequence: TGCAGCGCCCCCTTTACCGATAGCGGGGGGCCCGGGAGGACCCAGTACTTC.

This clonotype has a count of ten or more. In DNA form, the CDR3 reads TGCAGTGCCATGGACAGGGGGCCTGGTACGCAGTATTTT. Translated, it gives CSAMDRGPGTQYF. V gene TRBV20-1 combines with J gene TRBJ2-3; 11 bases align to TRBD1. Germline V gene lookup returns CDR1 DFQATT and CDR2 SNEGSKA (reference sequence). V lost 6 bases, J lost 8 bases, and 7 bases stayed unmatched. The CDR3 contains 13 residues.

This clonotype showed up just a few times. This rearrangement joins TRBV5-1 to TRBJ2-3; a weak D match, TRBD2 (6 bases). V dropped 0 bases and J dropped 3 bases, with 14 bases sitting between them. Germline V gene data show CDR1 as SGHRS and CDR2 as YFSETQ. This CDR3 comprises 16 residues. The CDR3 reads CASSLEPRLATDTQYF. The CDR3 DNA reads TGCGCCAGCAGCTTGGAACCCAGGCTAGCGACAGATACGCAGTATTTT.